The 13 T cell receptor beta chains presented below share a single source sample, sequenced in a study of cytotoxic CD8 clonotypes in ibrutinib-treated CLL. TCRdb keeps only in-frame clones here, not all; method: immunoSEQ multiplex PCR. The data hold nearly 85,000 clones, with 70% to 80% observed a single time. Here the sequenced sample was PBMCs, taken after 12 months of ibrutinib treatment. Receptors originate from a human donor with chronic lymphocytic leukemia.

V is TRBV7-2 and J is TRBJ2-5; D is possibly TRBD1 (7 bases). Germline V lookup: CDR1 SGHTA, CDR2 FQGNSA. The CDR3 runs 16 residues. V dropped 7 bases and J dropped 1 base, with 19 bases sitting between them. CDR3 region: CASTQGGGRAQETQYF. DNA of the CDR3: TGTGCCAGCACCCAGGGGGGCGGACGCGCCCAAGAGACCCAGTACTTC.

The chain uses TRBV4-2 and TRBJ1-2, with 8 positions matching TRBD1. Germline-derived CDR1 and CDR2 are LGHNA and YNFKEQ. CDR3 length equals 17 residues. The V and J ends lost 1 base and 7 bases, in that order; junction bases with no gene match: 14. The CDR3 nucleotides read TGTGCCAGCAGCCAAGGCCTGGGGGCCGACAGGGGAGGTGGCTACACCTTC. As protein: CASSQGLGADRGGGYTF.

This chain uses TRBV5-6 with TRBJ2-2; tentative D call: TRBD1 (6 bases). The V and J ends lost 4 bases and 4 bases respectively, with 14 bases between them. Germline lookup yields CDR1 SGHDT and CDR2 YYEEEE. The CDR3 runs 15 residues. This CDR3 is CASSPQGRRTGELFF. The CDR3 DNA follows: TGTGCCAGCAGCCCACAGGGTAGGCGCACCGGGGAGCTGTTTTTT.

This chain uses TRBV28 with TRBJ1-6; D ambiguous. The CDR3 consists of 12 residues. The V end lost 6 bases, the J end lost 10 bases, and 10 bases lay between the germline ends. Germline values: CDR1 MDHEN, CDR2 SYDVKM. The chain's CDR3 is CASSRPVSPLHF. In DNA, the CDR3 is TGTGCCAGCAGCCGCCCCGTCTCACCCCTCCACTTT.

This sequence joins TRBV11-3 and TRBJ2-3; 7 positions agree with TRBD2. V lost 3 bases, J lost 7 bases, and 1 base stayed unmatched. Germline CDR1 and CDR2: SGHNT and YENEEA. The CDR3 spans 12 residues. The CDR3 sequence: CASSLGGNTQYF. CDR3 coding DNA: TGTGCCAGCAGCTTGGGGGGGAATACGCAGTATTTT.

The rearrangement joins TRBV4-3 to TRBJ2-3; maybe TRBD2 (5 bases). CDR3 length: 17 residues. CDR1 is LGHNA, CDR2 YSLEER, per germline. The germline V and J ends were trimmed by 0 bases and 2 bases, with 15 bases remaining between them. CDR3 sequence (DNA): TGCGCCAGCAGCCAAGAGTCGGCCCTAGCAGCCACAGATACGCAGTATTTT. It translates to CASSQESALAATDTQYF.

This sequence joins TRBV7-3 and TRBJ1-1; 9 bases are a match to TRBD1. V gave up 4 bases and J gave up 8 bases; unmatched junction bases: 2. The CDR3 totals 12 residues. Germline loops: CDR1 SGHTA, CDR2 FQGTGA. CDR3 in amino acids: CASSSGTGEAFF. The CDR3 DNA reads TGTGCCAGCAGCTCCGGGACAGGGGAAGCTTTCTTT.

This clone is labeled medium-sized. V gene TRBV23-1 combines with J gene TRBJ1-6; no clear D gene. TRBV23-1 is given ORF status, its function remaining uncertain. V lost 4 bases and J lost 6, with 16 bases in between. This CDR3 has 16 residues. The CDR3 nucleotides read TGCGCCAGCAGTCGTCGGGGAGGGCCTTGTAATTCACCCCTCCACTTT. Translation: CASSRRGGPCNSPLHF.

The rearrangement links TRBV9 to TRBJ2-1; 9 nucleotides align to TRBD2. This CDR3 spans 14 amino acids. In germline, CDR1 is SGDLS, CDR2 YYNGEE. With V trimmed by 7 bases and J by 5 bases, 7 bases remained unmatched. CDR3 in amino acids: CASSAGGRDNEQFF. In nucleotides, the CDR3 is TGTGCCAGCTCCGCGGGGGGGCGGGACAATGAGCAGTTCTTC.

The genes are TRBV5-1 and TRBJ2-5; maybe TRBD2 (7 bases). CDR1 SGHRS and CDR2 YFSETQ come from the germline V gene. The ends were cut back, 2 bases at V and 0 bases at J, with 17 bases in the middle. The CDR3 spans 17 residues. CDR3 nucleotides: TGCGCCAGCAGCTTTTTTGGGGGGGCCGAGAACCAAGAGACCCAGTACTTC. Translation gives CASSFFGGAENQETQYF.

V is TRBV5-4 and J is TRBJ2-2, with 7 nucleotides matching TRBD1. Trimming removed 4 bases from V and 0 bases from J; junction bases left unmatched: 12. The CDR3 sequence is 18 residues long. Germline values: CDR1 SGHNT, CDR2 YYREEE (reference sequence). As DNA, the CDR3 is TGTGCCAGCAGCCCCAACTCCGGGACAGAGCCGAACACCGGGGAGCTGTTTTTT. This encodes CASSPNSGTEPNTGELFF.

This chain uses TRBV20-1 with TRBJ2-7; D gene ambiguous. The germline V gene has CDR1 DFQATT and CDR2 SNEGSKA (reference sequence). The CDR3 length is 10 residues. Trimming took off 2 bases at V and 9 bases at J, with 8 bases between the two ends. The CDR3 loop reads CSARWAVQYF. The DNA of the CDR3 is TGCAGTGCTAGATGGGCGGTGCAGTACTTC.

The chain employs TRBV4-1 and TRBJ2-4; D is possibly TRBD2 (5 bases). Germline assignment: CDR1 MGHRA and CDR2 YSYEKL. This CDR3 spans 14 amino acids. V was cut by 3 bases and J by 9 bases, with 15 bases left in between. The CDR3 is CASSQGDHAGIQYF. The CDR3 DNA reads as TGCGCCAGCAGCCAGGGCGACCACGCGGGCATTCAGTACTTC.